This is a list of T cell receptor beta chains from one sample in a study of shared clonotypes between healthy human individuals. Method: immunoSEQ multiplex PCR; TCRdb's copy keeps in-frame clones and lacks some. The repertoire holds about 2.4 million clones, with 93% as singletons. The sequencing sample was made of naive CD4+ T cells from PBMCs. The receptors stem from a man younger than 35 in good health. Some clones in this sample may be carry-over from other donors' samples. The CDR3 runs from the conserved cysteine through the conserved F or W. The order of the fields is clone size, V gene, J gene, D gene, CDR3 protein, CDR3 DNA. The D gene is left open where the match is weak. Clone size is shown for a subset of rows, as once, few, many or a class of expanded clone.

NA	TRBV7-9	TRBJ1-4	TRBD1	CASSEITTGTEYEKLFF	TGTGCCAGCAGCGAAATTACGACCGGGACAGAATATGAAAAACTGTTTTTT
NA	TRBV5-1	TRBJ2-2	NA	CASSFTAGELFF	TGCGCCAGCAGCTTTACCGCCGGGGAGCTGTTTTTT
NA	TRBV7-3	TRBJ1-2	NA	CASSLGQTYGYTF	TGTGCCAGCAGCTTAGGGCAGACCTATGGCTACACCTTC
NA	TRBV2	TRBJ2-7	NA	CASTSRGGYEQYF	TGTGCCAGCACGTCCAGGGGGGGATACGAGCAGTACTTC
NA	TRBV25-1	TRBJ1-3	TRBD1	CASSEFRQGGSGNTIYF	TGTGCCAGCAGTGAATTTCGACAGGGAGGATCTGGAAACACCATATATTTT
NA	TRBV5-1	TRBJ2-3	NA	CASSLPLATSTDTQYF	TGCGCCAGCAGCTTGCCCCTGGCCACTAGCACAGATACGCAGTATTTT
NA	TRBV6-1	TRBJ1-1	TRBD1	CASSRTGVNTEAFF	TGTGCCAGCAGTCGGACAGGGGTGAACACTGAAGCTTTCTTT
NA	TRBV15	TRBJ2-7	NA	CATSRDVYSSYEQYF	TGTGCCACCAGCAGAGATGTTTACTCTTCCTACGAGCAGTACTTC
NA	TRBV5-1	TRBJ2-1	TRBD2	CASSFLAGIENEQFF	TGCGCCAGCAGCTTTTTAGCGGGAATTGAGAATGAGCAGTTCTTC
NA	TRBV6-5	TRBJ2-7	NA	CASSYSRATSYEQYF	TGTGCCAGCAGTTACTCGAGGGCGACGTCCTACGAGCAGTACTTC
NA	TRBV18	TRBJ2-3	NA	CASSPKPPGATSTDTQYF	TGTGCCAGCTCACCAAAACCCCCAGGGGCCACGAGCACAGATACGCAGTATTTT
NA	TRBV5-5	TRBJ2-1	TRBD2	CASSLEGLAGGPYNEQFF	TGTGCCAGCAGCTTGGAGGGACTAGCGGGAGGCCCCTACAATGAGCAGTTCTTC
NA	TRBV6-1	TRBJ2-7	NA	CASSAEPGQLYEQYF	TGTGCCAGCAGTGCCGAACCTGGACAGCTCTACGAGCAGTACTTC
NA	TRBV19	TRBJ2-1	NA	CASSARLGPNEQFF	TGTGCCAGTAGTGCAAGACTGGGGCCTAATGAGCAGTTCTTC
NA	TRBV5-1	TRBJ1-1	TRBD1	CASSEGQPFEAFF	TGCGCCAGCAGCGAGGGACAGCCGTTTGAGGCTTTCTTT
NA	TRBV4-1	TRBJ2-5	TRBD2	CASSQGLAGGETQYF	TGCGCCAGCAGCCAAGGGCTAGCGGGAGGTGAGACCCAGTACTTC
NA	TRBV11-3	TRBJ2-5	NA	CASSGGTDQETQYF	TGTGCCAGCAGCGGCGGGACAGACCAAGAGACCCAGTACTTC
NA	TRBV5-1	TRBJ2-1	NA	CASSPSTNYNEQFF	TGCGCCAGCAGCCCGTCTACCAACTACAATGAGCAGTTCTTC
NA	TRBV4-3	TRBJ1-2	NA	CASSHVTGTSNYGYTF	TGCGCCAGCAGCCACGTAACAGGGACCTCTAACTATGGCTACACCTTC
NA	TRBV6-5	TRBJ2-5	TRBD2	CASSTRGGGLETQYF	TGTGCCAGCAGTACGCGGGGGGGCGGGTTGGAGACCCAGTACTTC
NA	TRBV18	TRBJ1-1	NA	CASSRRGMDTEAFF	TGTGCCAGCTCACGAAGGGGGATGGACACTGAAGCTTTCTTT
NA	TRBV18	TRBJ1-5	TRBD1	CASSPQGQRVDQPQHF	TGTGCCAGCTCACCTCAGGGACAGAGAGTTGATCAGCCCCAGCATTTT
few	TRBV15	TRBJ1-5	NA	CATSTGGNQPQHF	TGTGCCACCAGCACGGGGGGGAATCAGCCCCAGCATTTT